These T cell receptor beta chains were read from a single sample in a study of blood T cell repertoires in COVID-19. Produced via immunoSEQ multiplex PCR; TCRdb's table is partial and in-frame only. The sample lists about 260,000 clones; 75% to 90% were seen once. Sequencing was performed on peripheral blood. The source is a man aged 30 to 39 with active or convalescent COVID-19. Each CDR3 is given with its conserved first and last residue. Fields, in order: V gene, D gene, J gene, clone size, CDR3 protein, CDR3 DNA. A D gene is named only where the DNA matches it firmly. Clone size is not always given. Where it is, it says once, few, many or a class for expanded clones.

v_call: TRBV3-1/TRBV3-2; d_call: NA; j_call: TRBJ2-1; clone_size: NA; cdr3_aa: CASRAAGRNEQFF; cdr3_nt: TGTGCCAGCAGGGCGGCGGGGCGTAATGAGCAGTTCTTC
v_call: TRBV28; d_call: NA; j_call: TRBJ1-2; clone_size: NA; cdr3_aa: CASSTPVRGADYGYTF; cdr3_nt: TGTGCCAGCAGTACACCAGTTCGGGGAGCGGACTATGGCTACACCTTC
v_call: TRBV3-1/TRBV3-2; d_call: TRBD2; j_call: TRBJ2-7; clone_size: NA; cdr3_aa: CASSQERLAGVYEQYF; cdr3_nt: TGTGCCAGCAGCCAAGAACGGCTAGCGGGGGTATACGAGCAGTACTTC
v_call: TRBV5-1; d_call: NA; j_call: TRBJ1-2; clone_size: NA; cdr3_aa: CASSRSGELGYTF; cdr3_nt: TGCGCCAGCAGCAGATCAGGGGAGCTTGGCTACACCTTC
v_call: TRBV7-9; d_call: NA; j_call: TRBJ1-6; clone_size: NA; cdr3_aa: CASSPGLSRDSPLHF; cdr3_nt: TGTGCCAGCAGTCCAGGGTTGTCCCGGGATTCACCCCTCCACTTT
v_call: TRBV4-1; d_call: NA; j_call: TRBJ1-4; clone_size: once; cdr3_aa: CASSSLGGEEKLFF; cdr3_nt: TGCGCCAGCAGTTCGCTGGGAGGTGAAGAAAAACTGTTTTTT
v_call: TRBV5-1; d_call: NA; j_call: TRBJ1-3; clone_size: NA; cdr3_aa: CASSSGQGNTIYF; cdr3_nt: TGCGCCAGCAGCTCCGGACAGGGAAACACCATATATTTT
v_call: TRBV4-2; d_call: TRBD2; j_call: TRBJ2-3; clone_size: NA; cdr3_aa: CASGNPNSGIASTDTQYF; cdr3_nt: TGTGCCAGCGGCAACCCAAATAGCGGGATAGCTAGCACAGATACGCAGTATTTT
v_call: TRBV11-2; d_call: NA; j_call: TRBJ2-2; clone_size: NA; cdr3_aa: CASSLEGGNTGELFF; cdr3_nt: TGTGCCAGCAGCTTAGAGGGGGGGAACACCGGGGAGCTGTTTTTT
v_call: TRBV9; d_call: NA; j_call: TRBJ2-7; clone_size: NA; cdr3_aa: CASSAGGETYEQYF; cdr3_nt: TGTGCCAGCAGCGCAGGAGGAGAAACCTACGAGCAGTACTTC